The clone carrying this T cell receptor (beta chain) has a count of ten or more. The sample belongs to a study of T cells after yellow fever vaccination. The CDR3 has 14 residues. V lost 4 bases, J lost 8 bases, and 8 bases stayed unmatched. One entry per CDR3 protein, called by TCRdb with MiXCR from the 5' RACE reads. The profile shows some 27,000 distinct CDR3 sequences, approximately 6.5% of them singletons. General study points: Some clonotypes were seen in both the CD4 and the CD8 compartments. These made up a small share and likely arose from convergent recombination.

The source of this sequence is a man aged 25-45 years who received the YFV17D yellow fever vaccine. This rearrangement joins TRBV12-3 or TRBV12-4 to TRBJ1-5; 7 bases are shared with TRBD1. Sequencing used PBMCs, either bulk or a sorted T-cell subset (CD4+, CD8+, memory, or dextramer-sorted; not recorded which), obtained on the day of the yellow fever booster vaccination. CDR3 loop: CASSSGQAFKPQHF. DNA for the CDR3: TGTGCCAGCAGTTCCGGACAGGCGTTTAAGCCCCAGCATTTT.